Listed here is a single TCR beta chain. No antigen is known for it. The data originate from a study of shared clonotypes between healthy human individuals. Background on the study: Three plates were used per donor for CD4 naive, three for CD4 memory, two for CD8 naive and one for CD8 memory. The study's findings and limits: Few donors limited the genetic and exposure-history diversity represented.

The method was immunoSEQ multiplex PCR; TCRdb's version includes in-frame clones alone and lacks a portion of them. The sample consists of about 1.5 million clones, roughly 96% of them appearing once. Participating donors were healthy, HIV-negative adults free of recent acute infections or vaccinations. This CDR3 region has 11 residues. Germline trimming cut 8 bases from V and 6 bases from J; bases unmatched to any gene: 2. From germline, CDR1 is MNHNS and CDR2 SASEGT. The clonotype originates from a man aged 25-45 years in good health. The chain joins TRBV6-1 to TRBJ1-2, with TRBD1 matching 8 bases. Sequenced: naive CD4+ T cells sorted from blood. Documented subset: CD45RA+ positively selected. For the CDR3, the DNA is TGTGCCAGCCGACAGGGGAATGGCTACACCTTC. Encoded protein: CASRQGNGYTF.